The rows below give T cell receptor beta chains drawn from one sample of a study of T cells in Graves' hyperthyroidism and ophthalmopathy. One entry per CDR3 protein, called by TCRdb with MiXCR from the multiplex PCR reads. The profile covers hundreds of thousands of distinct CDR3 sequences, with nearly 20% appearing a single time and about 45% taken by the ten largest. The material sequenced was blood. The receptors come from a man between 40 and 49 years old with Graves' ophthalmopathy. CDR3s include the opening cysteine and the closing phenylalanine or tryptophan. The D gene is left open where the match is weak. Size is stated for part of the rows, as once, few or many counts, or as a class when the clone is expanded.

j_call | d_call | clone_size | v_call | cdr3_length | cdr3_aa | cdr3_nt
TRBJ2-1 | TRBD2 | - | TRBV12-3/TRBV12-4 | 15 | CASSLKTSGYNEQFF | TGTGCCAGCAGTTTAAAGACTAGCGGCTACAATGAGCAGTTCTTC
TRBJ1-3 | - | few | TRBV3-1 | 16 | CASSQDGTYSGNTIYF | TGTGCCAGCAGCCAAGATGGGACCTACTCTGGAAACACCATATATTTT
TRBJ2-7 | TRBD2 | many | TRBV10-3 | 15 | CAITPTSGRAGEQYF | TGTGCCATCACCCCGACTAGCGGGAGGGCCGGCGAGCAGTACTTC
TRBJ2-7 | TRBD1 | - | TRBV9 | 14 | CASSEGDSAYEQYF | TGTGCCAGCAGCGAGGGGGACAGCGCCTACGAGCAGTACTTC
TRBJ2-7 | TRBD1 | many | TRBV3-1 | 15 | CASSQSGTGSYEQYF | TGTGCCAGCAGCCAATCCGGGACAGGTTCCTACGAGCAGTACTTC
TRBJ1-2 | - | few | TRBV5-1 | 15 | CASSLFTGSNYGYTF | TGCGCCAGCAGCTTGTTCACGGGCTCTAACTATGGCTACACCTTC
TRBJ1-3 | - | - | TRBV9 | 14 | CASSVAGSLNTIYF | TGTGCCAGCAGCGTAGCTGGGTCGCTAAACACCATATATTTT
TRBJ2-7 | - | - | TRBV7-3 | 15 | CASSLGAGGHYEQYF | TGTGCCAGCAGCTTAGGGGCCGGGGGCCACTACGAGCAGTACTTC
TRBJ1-4 | - | few | TRBV6-1 | 16 | CASSGSGTTQREKLFF | TGTGCCAGCAGCGGATCGGGGACAACCCAAAGGGAAAAACTGTTTTTT
TRBJ1-2 | - | - | TRBV6-2/TRBV6-3 | 13 | CASNREGSRGYTF | TGTGCCAGCAACCGAGAGGGGTCTCGTGGCTACACCTTC
TRBJ1-2 | TRBD1 | - | TRBV19 | 11 | CATWGQFGYTF | TGTGCCACCTGGGGACAGTTTGGCTACACCTTC
TRBJ2-5 | - | - | TRBV5-4 | 15 | CASSLVASGQETQYF | TGTGCCAGCAGCTTGGTGGCTAGCGGACAGGAGACCCAGTACTTC
TRBJ2-1 | - | - | TRBV9 | 17 | CASSVGVRGEAYNEQFF | TGTGCCAGCAGCGTAGGCGTTAGGGGGGAAGCATACAATGAGCAGTTCTTC
TRBJ2-7 | TRBD1 | many | TRBV11-2 | 17 | CASSYWTTGTGAYEQYF | TGTGCCAGCAGCTACTGGACCACCGGGACAGGCGCCTACGAGCAGTACTTC
TRBJ1-5 | - | few | TRBV12-3/TRBV12-4 | 16 | CASSDDKGVGNQPQHF | TGTGCCAGCAGTGACGACAAGGGTGTGGGCAATCAGCCCCAGCATTTT
TRBJ1-2 | - | few | TRBV7-8 | 15 | CASSLTWDTNYGYTF | TGTGCCAGCAGCCTAACGTGGGATACTAACTATGGCTACACCTTC
TRBJ1-1 | - | many | TRBV28 | 12 | CASSTAATRAFF | TGTGCCAGCAGTACGGCCGCGACAAGAGCTTTCTTT
TRBJ1-2 | - | few | TRBV4-1 | 17 | CASSQNGVDRPNYGYTF | TGCGCCAGCAGCCAAAATGGGGTCGACAGACCAAACTATGGCTACACCTTC
TRBJ2-1 | - | few | TRBV11-2 | 16 | CASSLVPRINYNEQFF | TGTGCCAGCAGCTTAGTGCCCCGGATAAATTACAATGAGCAGTTCTTC
TRBJ2-3 | - | - | TRBV30 | 13 | CACPPGGSDTQYF | TGTGCCTGCCCCCCCGGTGGGTCAGATACGCAGTATTTT
TRBJ1-3 | - | few | TRBV27 | 14 | CASSLNFGGNTIYF | TGTGCCAGCAGTTTAAATTTTGGAGGAAACACCATATATTTT
TRBJ2-7 | TRBD2 | many | TRBV7-2 | 16 | CASSLGSSGVGDEQYF | TGTGCCAGCAGCTTAGGTTCTAGCGGGGTCGGGGACGAGCAGTACTTC
TRBJ2-7 | - | - | TRBV28 | 16 | CASSLFSSSPSYEQYF | TGTGCCAGCAGTTTATTTTCCAGTTCCCCCTCCTACGAGCAGTACTTC
TRBJ2-1 | TRBD2 | few | TRBV6-1 | 16 | CASSHPGTSTYNEQFF | TGTGCCAGCAGCCACCCCGGGACTAGCACTTACAATGAGCAGTTCTTC
TRBJ1-2 | - | - | TRBV27 | 13 | CASAGSVNYGYTF | TGTGCCAGCGCCGGCTCGGTTAACTATGGCTACACCTTC
TRBJ2-2 | TRBD1 | many | TRBV12-3/TRBV12-4 | 15 | CASQPQGAITGELFF | TGTGCCAGTCAACCCCAGGGGGCGATAACCGGGGAGCTGTTTTTT
TRBJ2-3 | - | many | TRBV20-1 | 13 | CSFDGTSTDTQYF | TGCAGTTTCGACGGAACTAGCACAGATACGCAGTATTTT
TRBJ1-1 | - | many | TRBV2 | 13 | CASRLQLNTEAFF | TGTGCCAGCAGGCTACAGTTGAACACTGAAGCTTTCTTT
TRBJ2-7 | - | few | TRBV5-1 | 14 | CASSLAKQENEQYF | TGCGCCAGCAGCTTGGCCAAGCAAGAGAACGAGCAGTACTTC
TRBJ2-3 | - | - | TRBV30 | 16 | CAWTGDSGSREDTQYF | TGTGCCTGGACAGGGGACAGCGGGAGTAGGGAGGATACGCAGTATTTT
TRBJ1-1 | TRBD1 | - | TRBV6-1 | 15 | CASSWDRGPDTEAFF | TGTGCCAGCAGCTGGGACAGGGGGCCGGACACTGAAGCTTTCTTT
TRBJ2-5 | - | - | TRBV12-3/TRBV12-4 | 13 | CASSKTFHQVWYF | TGTGCCAGCAGTAAGACATTTCACCAGGTGTGGTACTTC
TRBJ2-7 | - | few | TRBV3-1 | 15 | CASSQAGRLSYEQYF | TGTGCCAGCAGCCAGGCGGGACGGCTCTCCTACGAGCAGTACTTC
TRBJ1-2 | - | - | TRBV11-1 | 16 | CASSLPTRTGSYGYTF | TGTGCCAGCAGCCTCCCAACCCGGACGGGGAGCTATGGCTACACCTTC
TRBJ2-3 | - | many | TRBV7-8 | 12 | CASSLFADTQYF | TGTGCCAGCAGCTTATTTGCAGATACGCAGTATTTT
TRBJ1-1 | - | - | TRBV19 | 13 | CASSTGTLGEAFF | TGTGCCAGTAGTACCGGGACATTAGGGGAAGCTTTCTTT
TRBJ1-5 | TRBD1 | few | TRBV20-1 | 15 | CSAPRGTGGYQPQHF | TGCAGTGCTCCGCGCGGGACAGGGGGCTATCAGCCCCAGCATTTT
TRBJ1-5 | - | few | TRBV9 | 15 | CASSAGVNGNQPQHF | TGTGCCAGCAGCGCGGGGGTTAACGGCAATCAGCCCCAGCATTTT
TRBJ2-7 | TRBD1 | - | TRBV9 | 15 | CASSVGTGGAYEQYF | TGTGCCAGCAGCGTAGGGACAGGGGGAGCATACGAGCAGTACTTC
TRBJ2-1 | - | - | TRBV5-4 | 15 | CASSLFGANRGEQFF | TGTGCCAGCAGCTTGTTCGGGGCCAATCGGGGTGAGCAGTTCTTC
TRBJ2-7 | - | - | TRBV7-9 | 15 | CASSLERGPPYEQYF | TGTGCCAGCAGCCTCGAAAGGGGCCCCCCCTACGAGCAGTACTTC
TRBJ2-5 | - | few | TRBV6-2/TRBV6-3 | 12 | CASSLAVGTQYF | TGTGCCAGCAGCCTGGCCGTCGGGACCCAGTACTTC
TRBJ1-3 | - | many | TRBV11-2 | 19 | CASWGGQGRPSASGNTIYF | TGTGCCAGCTGGGGGGGGCAGGGCCGCCCCTCGGCCTCTGGAAACACCATATATTTT
TRBJ2-7 | - | - | TRBV18 | 15 | CASSTNGPDSYEQYF | TGTGCCAGCTCAACTAATGGGCCGGACTCCTACGAGCAGTACTTC
TRBJ2-1 | TRBD2 | many | TRBV11-3 | 16 | CASSQGKGLAGSKQFF | TGTGCCAGCAGCCAAGGGAAGGGACTAGCGGGATCTAAGCAGTTCTTC